A selection of T cell receptor beta chains follows, all from one sample in a study of T cells in Graves' hyperthyroidism and ophthalmopathy. TCRdb reanalysed the multiplex PCR reads using MiXCR and keeps one entry per CDR3 protein. This table has around 250,000 distinct CDR3 sequences, 14% to 15% appearing once. Sequences were obtained from blood. The receptors were gathered from a middle-aged woman with Graves' hyperthyroidism that later progressed to Graves' ophthalmopathy. The CDR3 runs from the conserved cysteine through the conserved F or W. The D gene is left open where the match is weak. Expanded clones are given a class, and other clones once, few, many or no size at all.

few | TRBD1 | TRBJ2-5 | TRBV5-1 | CATRTGLEETQYF | TGCGCCACCAGGACAGGGCTTGAGGAGACCCAGTACTTC
many | TRBD1 | TRBJ2-1 | TRBV7-8 | CASSGRDSHNEQFF | TGTGCCAGCAGCGGAAGGGACAGTCACAATGAGCAGTTCTTC
. | TRBD1 | TRBJ2-7 | TRBV28 | CASSLDRVGEQYF | TGTGCCAGCAGTTTAGACAGGGTGGGCGAGCAGTACTTC
many | . | TRBJ2-1 | TRBV15 | CATSRDLGIPWGLLNNEQFF | TGTGCCACCAGCAGAGATCTAGGAATTCCCTGGGGTTTGTTGAACAATGAGCAGTTCTTC
. | TRBD1 | TRBJ2-2 | TRBV7-9 | CASSLPRGQGDTGELFF | TGTGCCAGCAGCTTACCACGAGGACAGGGGGACACCGGGGAGCTGTTTTTT
. | . | TRBJ1-5 | TRBV19 | CASSIPFNRMSNQPQHF | TGTGCCAGTAGTATACCCTTTAACAGGATGAGCAATCAGCCCCAGCATTTT
. | TRBD1 | TRBJ2-7 | TRBV27 | CASSNSDRARTYEQYF | TGTGCCAGCAGTAACTCTGACAGGGCGAGGACCTACGAGCAGTACTTC
many | TRBD2 | TRBJ2-5 | TRBV2 | CASTRYGRETQYF | TGTGCCAGCACTCGGTACGGGAGGGAGACCCAGTACTTC
. | . | TRBJ2-7 | TRBV11-2 | CASSFGPRSEQYF | TGTGCCAGCAGTTTCGGGCCCAGATCGGAGCAGTACTTC
many | TRBD1 | TRBJ1-6 | TRBV28 | CASSRQGVSSPLHF | TGTGCCAGCAGTCGACAGGGGGTATCATCACCCCTCCACTTT
many | . | TRBJ2-5 | TRBV28 | CASRPTGTRAETQYF | TGTGCCAGCAGACCGACCGGAACTAGAGCGGAGACCCAGTACTTC
once | TRBD1 | TRBJ1-1 | TRBV2 | CATLPGTGGVLNTEAFF | TGTGCCACCCTACCCGGGACAGGGGGCGTCTTGAACACTGAAGCTTTCTTT
. | TRBD1 | TRBJ2-2 | TRBV28 | CASSFFRDRVSGELFF | TGTGCCAGCAGTTTCTTCCGGGACAGGGTCTCCGGGGAGCTGTTTTTT
. | . | TRBJ2-7 | TRBV4-1 | CASSQGQGLFYEQYF | TGCGCCAGCAGCCAAGGGCAGGGACTTTTTTACGAGCAGTACTTC
many | . | TRBJ1-1 | TRBV5-1 | CASSLYVNTEAFF | TGCGCCAGCAGCCTGTACGTGAACACTGAAGCTTTCTTT
. | . | TRBJ1-2 | TRBV4-1 | CASSQGPILREGYTF | TGCGCCAGCAGCCAGGGACCGATTTTGAGAGAAGGCTACACCTTC
few | . | TRBJ1-2 | TRBV20-1 | CSALEPGRVYSGYTF | TGCAGTGCCTTAGAGCCGGGCAGGGTATATTCTGGCTACACCTTC
many | . | TRBJ1-1 | TRBV27 | CASSLSVRVNTEAFF | TGTGCCAGCAGTTTGAGTGTACGAGTGAACACTGAAGCTTTCTTT
many | . | TRBJ2-7 | TRBV7-2 | CASSLVRDTSYEQYF | TGTGCCAGCAGCTTAGTACGGGACACTTCCTACGAGCAGTACTTC
many | TRBD2 | TRBJ2-1 | TRBV30 | CAWSNSPGGEQFF | TGTGCCTGGAGTAATAGTCCGGGGGGGGAGCAGTTCTTC
many | . | TRBJ1-1 | TRBV4-1 | CASSQEGRGLATEAFF | TGCGCCAGCAGCCAAGAGGGTCGGGGGCTCGCGACTGAAGCTTTCTTT
many | . | TRBJ1-5 | TRBV28 | CASSLSGQPQHF | TGTGCCAGCAGCTTAAGCGGTCAGCCCCAGCATTTT
many | . | TRBJ1-4 | TRBV12-3/TRBV12-4 | CASSLDPGQKLFF | TGTGCCAGCAGTTTAGATCCGGGACAAAAACTGTTTTTT
. | TRBD2 | TRBJ2-1 | TRBV7-6 | CASSSGGNNEQFF | TGTGCCAGCAGCTCGGGAGGAAACAATGAGCAGTTCTTC
many | TRBD1 | TRBJ1-5 | TRBV20-1 | CSARSGTGRINQPQHF | TGCAGTGCTAGATCGGGGACAGGGAGGATCAATCAGCCCCAGCATTTT
. | TRBD2 | TRBJ2-1 | TRBV5-1 | CASSLAGGTVKYNEQFF | TGCGCCAGCAGCTTGGCCGGGGGGACGGTAAAATACAATGAGCAGTTCTTC
many | . | TRBJ2-5 | TRBV3-1 | CASTQQGTQETQYF | TGTGCCAGCACCCAACAGGGAACTCAAGAGACCCAGTACTTC
few | TRBD1 | TRBJ2-7 | TRBV20-1 | CSAAKGTGGNEQYF | TGCAGTGCAGCCAAAGGGACAGGGGGCAACGAGCAGTACTTC
. | . | TRBJ2-2 | TRBV28 | CASSLGGRWVFVTGELFF | TGTGCCAGCAGTTTAGGGGGCCGGTGGGTGTTTGTGACCGGGGAGCTGTTTTTT
many | . | TRBJ2-1 | TRBV7-2 | CASSFFGNTEQFF | TGTGCCAGCAGCTTCTTCGGTAACACTGAGCAGTTCTTC
once | TRBD2 | TRBJ2-3 | TRBV6-2/TRBV6-3 | CASSIAGGTVDTQYF | TGTGCCAGCAGTATAGCGGGAGGGACGGTAGATACGCAGTATTTT
many | . | TRBJ2-1 | TRBV28 | CASSSFGSSYNEQFF | TGTGCCAGCTCCTCCTTCGGGAGTAGCTACAATGAGCAGTTCTTC
many | . | TRBJ1-5 | TRBV20-1 | CSARDEFRGLNQPQHF | TGCAGTGCTAGAGATGAGTTTCGAGGACTCAATCAGCCCCAGCATTTT
many | . | TRBJ1-5 | TRBV30 | CAWSVRRGPYQPQHF | TGTGCCTGGAGTGTACGCAGGGGCCCCTATCAGCCCCAGCATTTT
. | TRBD1 | TRBJ1-2 | TRBV5-1 | CASSTGQGWPGYTF | TGCGCCAGCAGCACGGGACAGGGGTGGCCTGGCTACACCTTC
many | TRBD2 | TRBJ2-3 | TRBV27 | CASGLAGAPDTQYF | TGTGCCAGCGGGCTAGCGGGAGCCCCAGATACGCAGTATTTT
. | . | TRBJ1-5 | TRBV19 | CASTEYSNQPQHF | TGTGCCAGTACCGAATATAGCAATCAGCCCCAGCATTTT
many | . | TRBJ2-2 | TRBV13 | CASSFPSEPNTGELFF | TGTGCCAGCAGCTTCCCCAGCGAGCCCAACACCGGGGAGCTGTTTTTT
. | TRBD2 | TRBJ2-1 | TRBV6-2/TRBV6-3 | CASSPGLAGDGENEQFF | TGTGCCAGCAGCCCGGGACTAGCGGGAGACGGGGAGAATGAGCAGTTCTTC
many | TRBD1 | TRBJ1-2 | TRBV2 | CASSEPGTGVSTF | TGTGCCAGCAGTGAACCCGGGACAGGGGTTTCCACCTTC
few | . | TRBJ1-5 | TRBV5-1 | CASSLISGIQPQHF | TGCGCCAGCAGCTTGATTTCCGGGATCCAGCCCCAGCATTTT
many | . | TRBJ2-7 | TRBV27 | CASSRGFGLSYEQYF | TGTGCCAGCAGTCGAGGTTTCGGGCTTTCCTACGAGCAGTACTTC
. | . | TRBJ2-4 | TRBV7-2 | CASSLADSVLAKNIQYF | TGTGCCAGCAGCTTAGCAGACAGCGTGCTAGCCAAAAACATTCAGTACTTC
many | . | TRBJ1-1 | TRBV28 | CASSLSRRSLSTEAFF | TGTGCCAGCAGTTTAAGCAGAAGGTCATTGAGCACTGAAGCTTTCTTT
many | . | TRBJ2-7 | TRBV7-9 | CASSFAVHEQYF | TGTGCCAGCAGCTTCGCAGTCCACGAGCAGTACTTC
many | TRBD1 | TRBJ2-4 | TRBV28 | CASSLENRGTKNIQYF | TGTGCCAGCAGTTTAGAAAACAGGGGCACCAAAAACATTCAGTACTTC
many | . | TRBJ2-7 | TRBV6-1 | CASSALRNYEQYF | TGTGCCAGCAGTGCTTTAAGGAACTACGAGCAGTACTTC
many | . | TRBJ2-2 | TRBV28 | CATSGRGNTGELFF | TGTGCCACCAGTGGCAGGGGAAACACCGGGGAGCTGTTTTTT
many | . | TRBJ2-2 | TRBV15 | CATSRAIGDFNTGELFF | TGTGCCACCAGCAGAGCAATAGGGGACTTCAACACCGGGGAGCTGTTTTTT
many | TRBD2 | TRBJ2-1 | TRBV28 | CASRYGPGLAGGRSYNEQFF | TGTGCCAGCAGGTATGGGCCGGGACTAGCGGGAGGCCGCTCCTACAATGAGCAGTTCTTC
. | . | TRBJ2-3 | TRBV3-1 | CASSQERGNREQADTQYF | TGTGCCAGCAGCCAAGAAAGAGGGAACAGGGAGCAGGCAGATACGCAGTATTTT
many | . | TRBJ2-1 | TRBV5-1 | CASFQTSPNEQFF | TGCGCCAGCTTCCAGACTAGTCCAAATGAGCAGTTCTTC
. | . | TRBJ1-2 | TRBV28 | CASSSGQTYGYTF | TGTGCCAGCAGTTCAGGACAGACCTATGGCTACACCTTC
many | . | TRBJ2-1 | TRBV28 | CASSLIGSNSYNEQFF | TGTGCCAGCAGTTTAATCGGGTCGAACTCCTACAATGAGCAGTTCTTC
many | TRBD2 | TRBJ2-1 | TRBV27 | CASSLRLAGPGDNEQFF | TGTGCCAGCAGTTTGAGGCTAGCGGGCCCGGGGGACAATGAGCAGTTCTTC
many | . | TRBJ2-3 | TRBV7-2 | CASSLTGNGDQPQYF | TGTGCCAGCAGTCTGACGGGGAATGGGGATCAGCCCCAGTATTTT
few | . | TRBJ2-1 | TRBV10-3 | CAINGLRNEQFF | TGTGCCATCAATGGGCTACGGAATGAGCAGTTCTTC